This TCR beta chain derives from a study of cytomegalovirus exposure and HLA in healthy donors. V dropped 5 bases and J dropped 3 bases, with 18 bases sitting between them. From germline, CDR1 is SGDLS and CDR2 YYNGEE. This CDR3 contains 15 residues. With 60 Vbeta and 13 Jbeta primers, the PCR was carried out. The data were produced by immunoSEQ multiplex PCR, yet TCRdb's version contains in-frame clones alone and is incomplete. This repertoire comprises about 58,000 clones; its ten largest clones make up approximately 2%. The rearrangement joins TRBV9 to TRBJ2-7; a possible D gene is TRBD2 (9 bases). Sequencing was carried out using PBMCs. The sequence was obtained from a woman younger than 35 in good health and CMV-seronegative. The CDR3 is CASSAGGTGLYEQYF. CDR3 DNA: TGTGCCAGCAGTGCGGGGGGGACAGGTCTCTACGAGCAGTACTTC.